This is a list of T cell receptor beta chains from one sample in a study of cytomegalovirus exposure and HLA in healthy donors. Using immunoSEQ multiplex PCR, the repertoire was profiled, and TCRdb retains in-frame clones only, with some absent. The data hold 65,000 to 95,000 clones, with 60% to 80% observed a single time. Source material: PBMCs. Every receptor here comes from a man aged 45-65 years in good health and CMV-seronegative. Both conserved end residues are part of each CDR3. A D gene is named only where the DNA matches it firmly. Some rows mark clone size as missing; the rest say once, few, many or name a class of expanded clone.

v_gene	j_gene	d_gene	abundance	CDR3aa	CDR3nt
TRBV30	TRBJ2-3	NA	NA	CAWSQRAFTDTQYF	TGTGCCTGGAGCCAAAGAGCATTCACAGATACGCAGTATTTT
TRBV28	TRBJ1-4	TRBD1	NA	CASSFQGASTNEKLFF	TGTGCCAGCAGTTTCCAGGGGGCGTCAACTAATGAAAAACTGTTTTTT
TRBV5-6	TRBJ2-7	NA	NA	CASSLQQGGYEQYF	TGTGCCAGCAGCTTGCAACAGGGGGGGTACGAGCAGTACTTC
TRBV6-5	TRBJ2-7	NA	NA	CASSSLGTGLLEQYF	TGTGCCAGCAGCTCCCTCGGCACGGGACTCCTCGAGCAGTACTTC
TRBV4-2	TRBJ2-3	TRBD2	few	CASSQGLAGGPSTDTQYF	TGTGCCAGCAGCCAAGGACTAGCGGGGGGACCTAGCACAGATACGCAGTATTTT
TRBV7-2	TRBJ2-1	TRBD2	NA	CASSTRAGGLRLEQFF	TGTGCCAGCAGCACCAGAGCGGGGGGCCTCAGGTTGGAGCAGTTCTTC
TRBV4-1	TRBJ1-4	NA	NA	CASSQGIRGNEKLFF	TGCGCCAGCAGCCAAGGGATACGGGGTAATGAAAAACTGTTTTTT
TRBV5-8	TRBJ2-7	NA	once	CASSNRDIVYEQYF	TGTGCCAGCAGCAACCGGGACATCGTCTACGAGCAGTACTTC
TRBV7-3	TRBJ2-7	NA	NA	CASSLNAGRSYEQYF	TGTGCCAGCAGCTTAAACGCAGGGAGGAGCTACGAGCAGTACTTC
TRBV2	TRBJ2-7	TRBD1	NA	CASSEQDRVHEQYF	TGTGCCAGCAGTGAACAGGACAGGGTTCACGAGCAGTACTTC
TRBV19	TRBJ1-1	NA	NA	CASSTRQAYTEAFF	TGTGCCAGTAGTACAAGACAGGCATACACTGAAGCTTTCTTT
TRBV19	TRBJ2-3	NA	NA	CASSNVGRDTDTQYF	TGTGCCAGTAGTAATGTCGGCAGGGACACAGATACGCAGTATTTT
TRBV7-2	TRBJ2-7	TRBD2	NA	CASSTASGKLYEQYF	TGTGCCAGCAGCACCGCTAGCGGGAAGTTATACGAGCAGTACTTC
TRBV19	TRBJ2-1	NA	once	CASSIAAGEQFF	TGTGCCAGTAGTATCGCCGCGGGGGAGCAGTTCTTC
TRBV16	TRBJ1-2	NA	few	CASSQSGGGQGYTF	TGTGCCAGCAGCCAATCGGGCGGGGGTCAAGGCTACACCTTC
TRBV5-1	TRBJ2-1	NA	NA	CASSSAPSGSSYNEQFF	TGCGCCAGCAGCTCCGCACCGAGCGGAAGCTCCTACAATGAGCAGTTCTTC
TRBV7-2	TRBJ2-5	NA	NA	CASSLARLGEGETQYF	TGTGCCAGCAGCTTAGCGCGTTTAGGGGAAGGGGAGACCCAGTACTTC
TRBV18	TRBJ2-4	TRBD2	NA	CASSPKGAGVLDIQYF	TGTGCCAGCTCACCAAAGGGTGCGGGGGTCTTGGACATTCAGTACTTC
TRBV4-3	TRBJ1-5	TRBD1	NA	CASSQTLGQGINQLQHF	TGCGCCAGCAGCCAAACATTGGGACAGGGGATCAATCAGCTCCAGCATTTT
TRBV7-3	TRBJ2-3	NA	NA	CASRAASTDTQYF	TGTGCCAGCAGAGCCGCTAGCACAGATACGCAGTATTTT
TRBV6-5	TRBJ2-7	TRBD2	NA	CASSYGLAGAYEQYF	TGTGCCAGCAGTTACGGACTAGCGGGGGCCTACGAGCAGTACTTC
TRBV13	TRBJ2-2	NA	NA	CASRQAGELFF	TGTGCCAGCCGGCAGGCCGGGGAGCTGTTTTTT
TRBV7-9	TRBJ1-2	TRBD1	NA	CASSPGQGYTF	TGTGCCAGCAGCCCGGGACAGGGATACACCTTC
TRBV28	TRBJ1-2	TRBD1	NA	CASRSRDRVDRDYGYTF	TGTGCCAGCAGGAGCCGGGACAGGGTTGATCGGGACTATGGCTACACCTTC
TRBV4-3	TRBJ2-5	NA	NA	CASSQVIGETQYF	TGCGCCAGCAGCCAAGTTATCGGAGAGACCCAGTACTTC
TRBV27	TRBJ1-6	NA	once	CASSFGGNSPLHF	TGTGCCAGCAGTTTCGGCGGGAATTCACCCCTCCACTTT
TRBV11-2	TRBJ2-7	NA	NA	CASSLDAGASRQYF	TGTGCCAGCAGCTTAGATGCAGGGGCTAGTCGGCAGTACTTC
TRBV5-1	TRBJ1-6	TRBD1	few	CASKDRDNSPLHF	TGCGCCAGCAAAGACAGGGATAATTCACCCCTCCACTTT
TRBV7-2	TRBJ2-7	NA	NA	CASSRDYSYEQYF	TGTGCCAGCAGCCGTGACTACTCCTACGAGCAGTACTTC
TRBV7-9	TRBJ1-4	NA	NA	CASAAPGVTNEKLFF	TGTGCCAGCGCCGCGCCCGGGGTGACTAATGAAAAACTGTTTTTT
TRBV7-2	TRBJ1-4	NA	NA	CASSFRRATNEKLFF	TGTGCCAGCAGCTTTAGGCGGGCAACTAATGAAAAACTGTTTTTT
TRBV7-2	TRBJ2-6	NA	once	CASSSITPGLSPGANVLTF	TGTGCCAGCAGTTCTATAACGCCGGGACTCTCACCTGGGGCCAACGTCCTGACTTTC
TRBV7-7	TRBJ2-1	NA	NA	CASSPNLVGLNEQFF	TGTGCTAGCAGCCCAAACCTAGTTGGGTTGAATGAGCAGTTCTTC
TRBV28	TRBJ1-5	TRBD1	NA	CASSLGTGDQPQHF	TGTGCCAGCAGTCTCGGGACAGGGGATCAGCCCCAGCATTTT
TRBV7-2	TRBJ2-2	NA	NA	CASSPRGLRPTGELFF	TGTGCCAGCAGCCCAAGAGGGCTTCGGCCCACCGGGGAGCTGTTTTTT
TRBV7-8	TRBJ2-1	TRBD2	NA	CASSPLGLEPYNEQFF	TGTGCCAGCAGCCCCCTGGGACTAGAGCCCTACAATGAGCAGTTCTTC
TRBV6-1	TRBJ2-7	NA	NA	CASSERWRSDEQYF	TGTGCCAGCAGTGAAAGGTGGAGGTCCGACGAGCAGTACTTC
TRBV18	TRBJ1-2	NA	once	CASSQGQGRGYTF	TGTGCCAGCTCACAAGGGCAGGGGAGAGGCTACACCTTC
TRBV19	TRBJ2-1	TRBD1	NA	CTSKSGTGGNEQFF	TGTACCTCCAAATCCGGGACAGGGGGCAATGAGCAGTTCTTC
TRBV7-9	TRBJ2-2	TRBD2	NA	CSSSSTGGGPQPAGELFF	TGTTCCAGCAGCTCAACGGGGGGGGGACCCCAACCGGCCGGGGAGCTGTTTTTT
TRBV7-9	TRBJ2-3	NA	NA	CASSRGAADTQYF	TGTGCCAGCAGCCGTGGGGCGGCAGATACGCAGTATTTT
TRBV6-6	TRBJ2-1	NA	NA	CASSRTALSSYNEQFF	TGTGCCAGCAGTCGGACAGCCTTGAGCTCCTACAATGAGCAGTTCTTC
TRBV10-2	TRBJ1-4	TRBD1	NA	CASRKDRGGEKLFF	TGCGCCAGCAGGAAGGACAGGGGCGGTGAAAAACTGTTTTTT
TRBV5-6	TRBJ1-2	TRBD1	NA	CASSRGQGARGYTF	TGTGCCAGCAGCCGCGGACAGGGGGCGCGTGGCTACACCTTC
TRBV6-5	TRBJ2-5	TRBD1	NA	CASRRTGKETQYF	TGTGCCAGCCGCCGGACAGGGAAAGAGACCCAGTACTTC
TRBV19	TRBJ1-1	TRBD1	NA	CASRYRGITEAFF	TGTGCCAGTAGATACAGGGGAATAACTGAAGCTTTCTTT
TRBV30	TRBJ1-1	NA	NA	CAWQRRVAFF	TGTGCCTGGCAACGGAGAGTCGCTTTCTTT
TRBV30	TRBJ1-1	NA	NA	CAWGPGNTEAFF	TGTGCCTGGGGCCCCGGGAATACTGAAGCTTTCTTT
TRBV21-1	TRBJ1-5	NA	NA	CASSKGRGDHQPQHF	TGTGCCAGCAGCAAAGGGCGCGGGGATCATCAGCCCCAGCATTTT
TRBV7-9	TRBJ2-1	TRBD2	NA	CASSSSGGLALVQFF	TGTGCCAGCAGCTCTAGCGGGGGTCTCGCCTTAGTGCAGTTCTTC
TRBV5-1	TRBJ2-5	TRBD2	NA	CASSQTSGGGETQYF	TGCGCCAGCAGCCAGACTAGCGGGGGTGGGGAGACCCAGTACTTC
TRBV5-5	TRBJ1-3	NA	NA	CASSLDGALGNTIYF	TGTGCCAGCAGCTTGGATGGGGCGCTGGGAAACACCATATATTTT